This TCR beta chain was profiled in a study of T cell repertoires in cytomegalovirus infection. Study context: It was the public TCR beta signatures that indicated both CMV infection and matching HLA type. Notes on the study in general: Dominating the ex vivo response were HLA-C-restricted CMV-specific TCR beta clonotypes.

This clonotype was recorded many times. Its antigen is not known. The CDR3 sequence is 15 residues long. Germline CDR1 and CDR2: SEHNR and FQNEAQ (reference sequence). Trimming removed 5 bases from V and 2 bases from J, with 15 bases in between. TCRdb analysed the reads with MiXCR anew, one entry per CDR3 protein. In the table there are roughly 640,000 distinct CDR3 sequences, 20% to 25% of which are singletons. The V gene is TRBV7-9, the J gene TRBJ1-1, with D hard to call. The origin of this receptor is a human donor in good health (CMV status not recorded). Some clones in this sample may be carry-over from other donors' samples. Sequencing used CD8+ T cells from PBMCs. CDR3 in amino acids: CASSPSSNRNTEAFF. The CDR3 coding sequence is TGTGCCAGCAGCCCATCGAGCAACCGAAACACTGAAGCTTTCTTT. Full variable domain (outside the CDR3, taken from reference TRBV7-9 and TRBJ1-1): DTGVSQNPRHKITKRGQNVTFRCDPISEHNRLYWYRQTLGQGPEFLTYFQNEAQLEKSRLLSDRFSAERPKGSFSTLEIQRTEQGDSAMYLCASSPSSNRNTEAFFGQGTRLTVV.